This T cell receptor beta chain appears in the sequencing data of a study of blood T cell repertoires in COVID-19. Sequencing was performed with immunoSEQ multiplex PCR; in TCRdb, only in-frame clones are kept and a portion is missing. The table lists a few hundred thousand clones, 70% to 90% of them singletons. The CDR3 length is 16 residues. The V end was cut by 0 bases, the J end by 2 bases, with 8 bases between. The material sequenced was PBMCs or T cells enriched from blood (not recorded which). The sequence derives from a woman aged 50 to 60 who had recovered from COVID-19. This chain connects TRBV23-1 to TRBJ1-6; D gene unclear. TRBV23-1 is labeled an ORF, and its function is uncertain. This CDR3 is CASSQSEVTYNSPLHF. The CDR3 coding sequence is TGCGCCAGCAGTCAATCGGAGGTCACCTATAATTCACCCCTCCACTTT.